A single sample is the source of the 25 T cell receptor beta chains below, sequenced in a study of shared clonotypes between healthy human individuals. Sequenced by immunoSEQ multiplex PCR; TCRdb stores in-frame clones only, minus some. The top ten clones hold approximately 12% of a sample with about 490,000 clones, roughly 85% of them seen once. Material: PBMCs. The receptor source for this set is a woman aged 40 to 50 in good health. Some clones in this sample may be carry-over from other donors' samples.

The V gene is TRBV10-3, the J gene TRBJ2-2, with D maybe TRBD2 (7 bases). V was trimmed by 6 bases and J by 7 bases, leaving 21 bases between them. Germline values: CDR1 ENHRY, CDR2 SYGVKD. This CDR3 comprises 16 residues. CDR3 in amino acids: CAIRRGIAGAVGELFF. CDR3 sequence (DNA): TGTGCCATCAGGAGGGGCATTGCGGGGGCCGTCGGGGAGCTGTTTTTT.

The chain carries TRBV7-9 and TRBJ2-3; 9 positions agree with TRBD1. Trimming at V came to 5 bases and at J to 1 base, leaving 7 bases not matched to a gene. Per germline, CDR1 SEHNR and CDR2 FQNEAQ (reference sequence). This CDR3 is 16 amino acids long. The CDR3 sequence is CASSLSRTGGTDTQYF. The CDR3 region has the DNA TGTGCCAGCAGCCTATCCCGGACAGGGGGCACAGATACGCAGTATTTT.

The rearrangement uses TRBV6-1 and TRBJ2-3, with D uncertain. CDR1 and CDR2 (germline): MNHNS, SASEGT. V dropped 7 bases and J dropped 2 bases, with 10 bases sitting between them. This CDR3 comprises 13 residues. As DNA, the CDR3 is TGTGCCAGCAAGCTGTCCCTCACAGATACGCAGTATTTT. As protein: CASKLSLTDTQYF.

The CDR3 spells CASSQGGIYGYTF. The CDR3 DNA reads as TGTGCCAGCAGCCAAGGGGGAATATATGGCTACACCTTC. The gene calls are TRBV6-5 and TRBJ1-2, with D possibly TRBD1 on 6 matching bases. The CDR3 extends over 13 amino acids. V was shortened by 6 bases and J by 5 bases, with 13 bases between the two germline ends. Germline CDR1 reads MNHEY; CDR2 reads SVGAGI.

The chain recombines TRBV14 with TRBJ2-7; 7 bases match TRBD2. In germline, CDR1 is SGHDN, CDR2 FVKESK. The CDR3 has 13 amino acids. J gave up 1 base and V 4 bases, and 1 base lay outside the gene matches. CDR3 residues: CASSPSGSYEQYF. CDR3 nucleotide sequence: TGTGCCAGCAGCCCTAGCGGTTCCTACGAGCAGTACTTC.

Only a few counts were recorded for this clone. The V and J genes are TRBV28 and TRBJ1-5, with D perhaps matching TRBD1 (6 bases). V was clipped by 5 bases and J by 2 bases, with 13 bases between them. CDR3 length equals 15 residues. Germline CDR1 is MDHEN and CDR2 is SYDVKM. The CDR3 spells CASSSPNRGNQPQHF. The CDR3, as DNA: TGTGCCAGCAGTAGCCCTAACAGGGGCAATCAGCCCCAGCATTTT.

With regard to this clone: A clone one base away is much larger, so this may be a read error. The chain recombines TRBV5-6 with TRBJ2-1, with 7 nucleotides matching TRBD2. Germline V gene lookup returns CDR1 SGHDT and CDR2 YYEEEE. With V trimmed by 2 bases and J by 0 bases, 2 bases remained unmatched. CDR3 length: 15 amino acids. The chain's CDR3 is CASSLGGSSYNEQFF. The DNA for the CDR3 is TGTGCCAGCAGCTTAGGCGGGAGCTCCTACAATGAGCAGTTCTTC.

The CDR3 region has the DNA TGTGCCAGTGCCGGGACAGGCTCCTACAATGAGCAGTTCTTC. Protein sequence: CASAGTGSYNEQFF. V and J are TRBV19 and TRBJ2-1, with 8 bases lining up with TRBD1. Germline V gene lookup returns CDR1 LNHDA and CDR2 SQIVND (reference sequence). V was clipped by 8 bases and J by 0 bases; unmatched bases: 3. The CDR3 has 14 residues.

CDR3 region: CASSTQGWQYF. The CDR3 nucleotides read TGTGCCAGCAGTACGCAGGGTTGGCAGTACTTC. This chain joins TRBV6-8 and TRBJ2-7, with a tentative D call TRBD1 (5 bases). Per germline, CDR1 MNHGY and CDR2 SAAAGT. The V and J ends lost 5 bases and 9 bases respectively, with 11 bases between them. This CDR3 spans 11 amino acids.

The chain has TRBV5-6 and TRBJ2-5, with 9 bases identical to TRBD1. The CDR3 extends over 14 amino acids. The J segment lost 4 bases and the V segment lost 5 bases, leaving 6 bases of the junction unmatched. Per the germline V gene, CDR1 is SGHDT and CDR2 is YYEEEE. The CDR3 DNA is TGTGCCAGCAGACCGGGACAGGGCCCAGAGACCCAGTACTTC. This translates into CASRPGQGPETQYF.

In its sample, this clone was seen a few times. DNA of the CDR3: TGTGCCAGCAGCCAAGATCACCTGTTGAATCAGCCCCAGCATTTT. It specifies CASSQDHLLNQPQHF. The V gene is TRBV4-2, the J gene TRBJ1-5; D remains ambiguous. The germline gives CDR1 LGHNA, CDR2 YNFKEQ. The CDR3 is made up of 15 amino acids. V was trimmed by 0 bases and J by 4 bases, leaving 10 bases between them.

The rearrangement joins TRBV29-1 to TRBJ2-2; 8 bases are shared with TRBD2. This CDR3 comprises 14 residues. With 6 bases clipped from V and 1 base from J, the junction kept 4 bases outside the gene matches. Germline CDR1 is SQVTM and CDR2 is ANQGSEA. Here the CDR3 DNA reads TGCAGCGTCACCACTAGCGGGAACACCGGGGAGCTGTTTTTT. It codes for CSVTTSGNTGELFF.

This sequence joins TRBV27 and TRBJ2-5; D unclear. Trimming left V 3 bases short and J 1 base short, with 12 bases between. CDR3 size: 15 residues. Germline CDR1 is MNHEY and CDR2 is SMNVEV (reference sequence). Here the CDR3 DNA reads TGTGCCAGCAGTTTGAATGGTGTGACCCAAGAGACCCAGTACTTC. Amino acid sequence: CASSLNGVTQETQYF.

On this clone itself: This CDR3 is also generated by other DNA sequences in the sample. The V gene is TRBV15, the J gene TRBJ1-2, with 7 bases aligning to TRBD1. With 3 bases clipped from V and 5 bases from J, the junction kept 9 bases outside the gene matches. The CDR3 consists of 15 residues. Germline V gene lookup returns CDR1 LNHNV and CDR2 YYDKDF (reference sequence). The CDR3 spells CATSRDPGTEYGYTF. DNA of the CDR3: TGTGCCACCAGCAGGGACCCAGGGACAGAATATGGCTACACCTTC. Combining the CDR3 with reference TRBV15 and TRBJ1-2 gives the whole variable domain DAMVIQNPRYQVTQFGKPVTLSCSQTLNHNVMYWYQQKSSQAPKLLFHYYDKDFNNEADTPDNFQSRRPNTSFCFLDIRSPGLGDTAMYLCATSRDPGTEYGYTFGSGTRLTVV.

The chain carries TRBV28 and TRBJ2-5, with 8 bases that match TRBD1. The CDR3 has 13 residues. The trim removed 6 bases at V and 4 bases at J, leaving 4 bases unmatched. Germline CDR1 reads MDHEN; CDR2 reads SYDVKM. The CDR3 nucleotides read TGTGCCAGCAGGAAGACAGGGGCAGAGACCCAGTACTTC. This codes for CASRKTGAETQYF.

This clone was detected only a few times. The V call is TRBV7-6, the J call TRBJ2-7; D is unresolved. The germline gives CDR1 SGHVS, CDR2 FNYEAQ. Trimming left V 0 bases short and J 6 bases short, with 9 bases between. The CDR3 loop spans 13 amino acids. The CDR3 reads CASSLAQRGEQYF. The CDR3 nucleotides are TGTGCCAGCAGCTTAGCACAAAGAGGCGAGCAGTACTTC.

The chain combines TRBV11-2 with TRBJ2-6; D is uncertain. Trimming took 2 bases from V and 1 from J, leaving 6 bases between them. There are 15 residues in the CDR3. CDR1 and CDR2 from the germline V gene are SGHAT and FQNNGV. The CDR3 spells CASSLIYSGANVLTF. CDR3 DNA: TGTGCCAGCAGCTTAATCTATTCTGGGGCCAACGTCCTGACTTTC.

The V and J genes are TRBV10-3 and TRBJ2-3, with D perhaps TRBD1 (5 bases). Trimming took off 10 bases at V and 4 bases at J, with 21 bases between the two ends. The CDR3 runs to 15 residues. Germline values: CDR1 ENHRY, CDR2 SYGVKD. The CDR3 protein is CATTGWAQLSDTQYF. CDR3 in DNA: TGTGCCACAACAGGTTGGGCACAGCTATCAGATACGCAGTATTTT.

This clone was observed a few times. The genes are TRBV28 and TRBJ2-7; 12 positions agree with TRBD2. Per germline, CDR1 MDHEN and CDR2 SYDVKM. This CDR3 has 14 amino acids. V was pared by 7 bases and J by 7 bases, with 8 bases of the junction left unmatched. The CDR3 sequence is CASTRLAGDREQYF. As DNA, the CDR3 is TGTGCCAGCACGAGACTAGCGGGAGATCGGGAGCAGTACTTC.

This clone has just a few counts. V gene TRBV6-5 combines with J gene TRBJ2-2; TRBD2 matches 7 bases. The CDR3 totals 16 residues. With 4 bases clipped from V and 5 bases from J, the junction kept 10 bases outside the gene matches. Germline CDR1 MNHEY, CDR2 SVGAGI. CDR3 amino acids: CASSLSSGEGTGELFF. CDR3 DNA sequence: TGTGCCAGCAGTTTATCTAGCGGAGAAGGTACCGGGGAGCTGTTTTTT.

The V call is TRBV7-9, the J call TRBJ2-2; D may correspond to TRBD1 or TRBD2 (5 bases each). The germline V and J ends were trimmed by 2 bases and 3 bases, with 16 bases remaining between them. This CDR3 is 17 amino acids long. Looked up from germline, CDR1 is SEHNR and CDR2 is FQNEAQ (reference sequence). CDR3 nucleotides: TGTGCCAGCAGCTTAACGCGGGCAGCACAGGACACCGGGGAGCTGTTTTTT. Translating gives CASSLTRAAQDTGELFF.

The chain joins TRBV10-2 to TRBJ2-7; 12 bases are a match to TRBD1. V dropped 2 bases and J dropped 3; count of bases not matched to a gene: 11. This CDR3 comprises 18 residues. Per the germline V gene, CDR1 is WSHSY and CDR2 is SAAADI. Here the CDR3 DNA reads TGCGCCAGCAGTGAGGGGGGGACAGGGGGCTTTTATCGCTACGAGCAGTACTTC. As protein: CASSEGGTGGFYRYEQYF.

This clone has just a few counts. V is TRBV15 and J is TRBJ1-5, with D perhaps TRBD1 (6 bases). Germline CDR1 and CDR2: LNHNV and YYDKDF (reference sequence). This CDR3 is 17 amino acids long. Trimming cost V 0 bases and J 11 bases, with 23 bases left between them. The DNA of the CDR3 is TGTGCCACCAGCAGAGATCGTGGGCAGGGGCCCCTCTCGGCCCAGCATTTT. This gives the protein CATSRDRGQGPLSAQHF.

The rearrangement joins TRBV28 to TRBJ1-1; D is unclear. The CDR3 consists of 14 residues. Looked up from germline, CDR1 is MDHEN and CDR2 is SYDVKM. V was trimmed by 2 bases and J by 6 bases, leaving 13 bases between them. The CDR3 nucleotides are TGTGCCAGCAGTTTAGCGGGGAAGGGCTCTGAAGCTTTCTTT. Translated, it gives CASSLAGKGSEAFF.

CDR3 amino acids: CATSAHNEQFF. Written as DNA, the CDR3 is TGTGCCACCAGCGCCCACAATGAGCAGTTCTTC. This chain joins TRBV15 and TRBJ2-1; D unresolved. Germline V lookup: CDR1 LNHNV, CDR2 YYDKDF (reference sequence). The CDR3 covers 11 residues. V gave up 5 bases and J gave up 5 bases, with 4 bases separating them.